These 25 T cell receptor beta chains were all obtained from the same sample, sequenced in a study of CD8+CD57+ T cells in acquired aplastic anemia. The TCR beta profiling, which covered VDJ combination and CDR3 sequence, was carried out using genomic DNA as the template. TCRdb used MiXCR to reprocess the reads, holding one entry per CDR3 protein. The table includes just over 400,000 distinct CDR3 sequences, just under 70% detected once. The sample taken for sequencing was sorted CD4+, CD8+, or CD8+CD57+ T cells (not recorded which) from PBMCs. The source of these receptors is a human donor in good health, serving as a control.

The rearrangement joins TRBV15 to TRBJ2-5; 8 nucleotides align to TRBD1. Trimming cost V 0 bases and J 14 bases; bases outside gene matches: 20. Germline CDR1 LNHNV, CDR2 YYDKDF (reference sequence). The length of the CDR3 is 17 residues. CDR3 sequence: CATSRDRGTGHGGNTYF. The DNA of the CDR3 is TGTGCCACCAGCAGAGATAGGGGGACAGGTCACGGTGGGAACACCTACTTC. The full variable domain, its missing parts supplied by reference TRBV15 and TRBJ2-5, is DAMVIQNPRYQVTQFGKPVTLSCSQTLNHNVMYWYQQKSSQAPKLLFHYYDKDFNNEADTPDNFQSRRPNTSFCFLDIRSPGLGDTAMYLCATSRDRGTGHGGNTYFGPGTRLLVL.

V is TRBV7-2 and J is TRBJ2-7; D is possibly TRBD1 (5 bases). The CDR3 extends over 15 amino acids. Germline CDR1 SGHTA, CDR2 FQGNSA. Between the trimmed V and J ends, which lost 1 base and 1 base, there was a span of 11 bases. The CDR3 loop reads CASSLGAGRSYEQYF. In nucleotides, the CDR3 is TGTGCCAGCAGCTTAGGCGCAGGGCGATCCTACGAGCAGTACTTC.

On this clonotype itself: In this CDR3 the conserved last residue, phenylalanine or tryptophan, is missing, so a read error is likely. V usage is TRBV30 and J usage is TRBJ2-2; D is perhaps TRBD1 (6 bases). With 2 bases removed from V and 1 base from J, the gap between germline ends came to 8 bases. CDR3 length: 14 residues. Germline V CDR1 and CDR2: GTSNPN, SVGIG (reference sequence). DNA for the CDR3: TGTGCCTGGAGTAACAGGGTGAACACCGGGGAGCTGTTTCTT. This translates into CAWSNRVNTGELFL.

The V gene is TRBV20-1, the J gene TRBJ2-7; D may be TRBD1 (5 bases). The CDR3 contains 14 residues. Germline V gene data show CDR1 as DFQATT and CDR2 as SNEGSKA (reference sequence). The CDR3 DNA is TGCAGCCTCCAGGGCGGCGGCTCTAACAACGAGCAGTACTTC. This encodes CSLQGGGSNNEQYF.

This clonotype was counted ten times or more. V usage is TRBV6-5 and J usage is TRBJ1-3; D is ambiguous. V was pared by 0 bases and J by 4 bases, with 7 bases between. Germline V gives CDR1 MNHEY, CDR2 SVGAGI. CDR3 length: 14 amino acids. DNA for the CDR3: TGTGCCAGCAGTTACTCGGGTCAGGGAAACACCATATATTTT. This encodes CASSYSGQGNTIYF.

The chain carries TRBV20-1 and TRBJ2-5; D may be TRBD1 (5 bases). V lost 0 bases and J lost 3, with 14 bases in between. CDR1 and CDR2 (germline): DFQATT, SNEGSKA (reference sequence). The CDR3 is 15 residues long. DNA of the CDR3: TGCAGTGCTAGAGACGGAAGACAGAGTGAAGAGACCCAGTACTTC. Translation gives CSARDGRQSEETQYF.

This clonotype was counted many times. The genes are TRBV4-3 and TRBJ2-2, with 10 nucleotides matching TRBD1. This CDR3 is 15 amino acids long. The V gene end was trimmed by 2 bases and the J gene end by 4 bases; junction bases not matched to a gene: 1. Germline V gene sequence: CDR1 LGHNA, CDR2 YSLEER. The CDR3 here is CASSQRTGGTGELFF. The CDR3 DNA follows: TGCGCCAGCAGCCAACGGACAGGGGGCACCGGGGAGCTGTTTTTT.

This clonotype was recorded at least ten times. This chain connects TRBV5-1 to TRBJ2-7; 11 bases map to TRBD2. The CDR3 runs 14 residues. The junction had 6 bases not matched to a gene; V was cut back by 4 bases and J by 6 bases. The germline gives CDR1 SGHRS, CDR2 YFSETQ. The CDR3 nucleotides read TGCGCCAGCAGCCGCGAACTAGCGGGGGCCGAGCAGTACTTC. Protein product: CASSRELAGAEQYF.

In this sample, this clonotype turned up a few times. The gene calls are TRBV7-8 and TRBJ2-7; D is undetermined. Trimming took off 9 bases at V and 3 bases at J, with 15 bases between the two ends. The length of the CDR3 is 13 residues. Germline CDR1 is SGHVS and CDR2 is FQNEAQ. As DNA, the CDR3 is TGTGCCAGTAGTATAGGTGCGGACTACGAGCAGTACTTC. It yields the protein CASSIGADYEQYF.

Comment on this clonotype: The junction differs from germline at one of its ends, possibly a read error. The chain joins TRBV7-2 to TRBJ2-1, with a tentative D call TRBD2 (6 bases). The CDR3 contains 18 residues. Per germline, CDR1 SGHTA and CDR2 FQGNSA. CDR3 nucleotide sequence: TGTGCCAGCAGCCTAGCGCGAGGCGTAGTGTGCTCGTACAATGAGCAGTTCTTC. The encoded protein is CASSLARGVVCSYNEQFF.

A word on this clonotype: This may be a read error: a much more frequent sequence differs by one nucleotide. This chain uses TRBV4-2 with TRBJ1-2; 7 bases map to TRBD1. This CDR3 is 18 amino acids long. Trimming cost V 7 bases and J 0 bases; bases outside gene matches: 17. CDR1 LGHNA and CDR2 YNFKEQ come from the germline V gene. The CDR3 protein is CASTRPPGQGGPNYGYTF. CDR3 bases: TGTGCCAGCACCCGCCCGCCTGGGCAGGGGGGACCTAACTATGGCTACACCTTC.

The CDR3 protein is CASSPGLAATNEAFF. The CDR3 DNA sequence: TGTGCCAGCAGCCCAGGACTCGCGGCAACCAATGAAGCTTTCTTT. V and J are TRBV7-9 and TRBJ1-1; unclear D gene. The ends were cut back, 5 bases at V and 7 bases at J, with 20 bases in the middle. The CDR3 length is 15 residues. In germline, CDR1 is SEHNR, CDR2 FQNEAQ (reference sequence).

This clonotype was seen a few times. V and J are TRBV24-1 and TRBJ2-5; D unresolved. V dropped 3 bases and J dropped 5 bases, with 18 bases sitting between them. Germline lookup yields CDR1 KGHDR and CDR2 SFDVKD. The CDR3 is made up of 16 amino acids. The CDR3 nucleotides read TGTGCCACCAGTGATCCGACTGGTCCGGGTGGGGAGACCCAGTACTTC. It encodes CATSDPTGPGGETQYF.

The rearrangement joins TRBV10-3 to TRBJ2-1, with TRBD2 matching 9 bases. With 2 bases clipped from V and 5 bases from J, the junction kept 7 bases outside the gene matches. The germline gives CDR1 ENHRY, CDR2 SYGVKD. The length of the CDR3 is 16 residues. The CDR3 bases are TGTGCCATCAGTGAGACGCGGGGGGGTAGGGACAATGAGCAGTTCTTC. Translation gives CAISETRGGRDNEQFF.

J is TRBJ1-2 and V is TRBV29-1; D is unclear. Trimming left V 1 base short and J 4 bases short, with 7 bases between. The CDR3 is 12 residues long. Germline assignment: CDR1 SQVTM and CDR2 ANQGSEA. The CDR3 DNA is TGCAGCGTTGAAGGGCAGTTCTATGGCTACACCTTC. Its protein product is CSVEGQFYGYTF.

J is TRBJ1-1 and V is TRBV6-5, with 7 positions matching TRBD1. The CDR3 spans 14 residues. Germline CDR1 and CDR2: MNHEY and SVGAGI. Trimming cost V 7 bases and J 1 base; bases outside gene matches: 6. CDR3 coding DNA: TGTGCCAGCAAACTCGGGACAGCGAACACTGAAGCTTTCTTT. It codes for CASKLGTANTEAFF.

This clonotype was detected many times. The chain has TRBV5-4 and TRBJ2-1, with 7 bases matching TRBD1. Germline trimming cut 0 bases from V and 6 bases from J; bases unmatched to any gene: 9. From germline, CDR1 is SGHNT and CDR2 YYREEE (reference sequence). This CDR3 has 16 amino acids. The CDR3 spells CASSLVGQVGINEQFF. The CDR3, as DNA: TGTGCCAGCAGCTTGGTTGGACAGGTGGGGATCAATGAGCAGTTCTTC.

As regards this clonotype: Without the conserved terminal phenylalanine or tryptophan, this CDR3 likely stems from a read error. Because the CDR3's place on the DNA is in doubt, the DNA is left out and the CDR3 is given as listed by TCRdb. V is TRBV7-2 and J is TRBJ1-2. The V gene's germline CDR1 is SGHTA and CDR2 FQGNSA. The CDR3 sequence runs 13 residues, both termini included. CDR3 protein: CASSAVRGCGSPL.

This clonotype was observed once. The germline gene is not matched at one end of the junction; a read error may be the cause. This chain links TRBV2 with TRBJ1-6, with D possibly TRBD1 on 6 matching bases. CDR3 length: 15 residues. The germline CDR1 and CDR2 sequences are SNHLY and FYNNEI. CDR3 region: CASSVGQSSVKNCFF. Written as DNA, the CDR3 is TGTGCCAGCAGCGTAGGACAGTCCTCTGTGAAAAACTGTTTTTTT.

This clonotype was observed at least ten times. The chain combines TRBV4-3 with TRBJ1-3; D is perhaps TRBD1 (5 bases). V lost 0 bases and J lost 4, with 16 bases in between. Germline values: CDR1 LGHNA, CDR2 YSLEER. This CDR3 spans 17 amino acids. This CDR3 reads CASSQDLIRASGNTIYF. The DNA for the CDR3 is TGCGCCAGCAGCCAAGATCTTATCAGGGCTTCGGGAAACACCATATATTTT.

This clonotype was recorded only once. Given a much more abundant clone one base away, this may be a read error. The CDR3 reads CASRPRDSNQPQRF. The CDR3 bases are TGTGCCAGCAGACCCCGGGACAGCAATCAGCCCCAGCGTTTT. The chain recombines TRBV6-1 with TRBJ1-5, with 7 positions matching TRBD1. Germline V gives CDR1 MNHNS, CDR2 SASEGT. This CDR3 has 14 residues.

To note about this clonotype: Here the CDR3 omits its conserved ending phenylalanine or tryptophan, so a read error is the likely source. It is unclear where the CDR3 begins or ends on the DNA, so no DNA is shown, and the CDR3 is as TCRdb lists it. The V call is TRBV7-2, the J call TRBJ2-1; the table's D gene call, TRBD1, was not cross checked with the DNA. The CDR3 is made up of 12 amino acids, end residues included. The V gene's germline CDR1 is SGHTA and CDR2 FQGNSA. CDR3 sequence: CASSSRGHHHFG.

The gene calls are TRBV7-9 and TRBJ1-1; no definite D call. With 5 bases removed from V and 5 bases from J, the gap between germline ends came to 18 bases. This CDR3 is 15 amino acids long. Germline V CDR1 and CDR2: SEHNR, FQNEAQ (reference sequence). CDR3: CASSVGITAVTEAFF. Written as DNA, the CDR3 is TGTGCCAGCAGCGTCGGTATTACAGCTGTTACTGAAGCTTTCTTT.

To note about this clonotype: Relative to the germline gene, one junction end is altered; a read error may explain this. This chain joins TRBV7-3 and TRBJ2-7; a possible D gene is TRBD1 (6 bases). Germline assignment: CDR1 SGHTA and CDR2 FQGTGA. CDR3 length equals 13 residues. The CDR3 nucleotides read TGCGCCAGCAGCGTCGGCAGGGGTTGCGAAGAGTACTTC. It yields the protein CASSVGRGCEEYF.

The count of this clonotype is one. The V call is TRBV4-3, the J call TRBJ2-3; TRBD2 is a possible D gene (6 bases). Per germline, CDR1 LGHNA and CDR2 YSLEER. Between the trimmed V and J ends, which lost 6 bases and 0 bases, there was a span of 10 bases. The CDR3 length is 14 residues. The DNA of the CDR3 is TGCGCCAGCAGGACGGGAGCAAGCACAGATACGCAGTATTTT. This gives the protein CASRTGASTDTQYF.